Detailed here is one TCR beta chain. This clonotype came up many times. It has no known antigen specificity. There are no base qualities to consult, and no much larger clone falls within one base. Libraries were constructed by 5' RACE. Sequenced on a NextSeq 500. The TCR library protocol attached unique molecular identifiers to individual cDNA molecules to correct for sequencing error and PCR bias. Both TCR alpha and beta chains were sequenced, and tight co-correlation was observed between alpha and beta sequence abundances in each sample. The authors' analysis ran thus. Decombinator V4 was used to annotate TCR sequences for V gene, J gene and CDR3. Expanded TCRs were defined as changing significantly between any two time points under a Poisson model with p below 0.0001. TCR abundances were normalised to the total number of TCRs sequenced per sample and expressed as counts per million. MAIT TCRs were defined by TRAV1-2 paired with TRAJ12, TRAJ20 or TRAJ33, and iNKT TCRs by TRAV10 paired with TRAJ18. VDJdb, accessed on 1 November 2021, was searched for TCRs annotated for CMV, EBV and SARS-CoV-2, and TCRs annotated for more than one antigen were excluded. The public reads were reprocessed in TCRdb via fastp at Q25 and MiXCR, keeping in-frame beta chains. Each CDR3 protein gets just one entry, which takes the most common genes and DNA from the rows behind it. It is TCRdb's table, rather than the study itself, that gives the V and J calls and clone size. In this sample the table shows 45,000 to 55,000 distinct CDR3 sequences, 7.7% of which occur a single time. Clones ranked in the top ten supply roughly 5.9% of the sample.

Ends trimmed: V by 8 bases, J by 1 base; bases unmatched to a gene: 5. The germline V gene gives CDR1 as SNHLY and CDR2 as FYNNEI. The CDR3 spans 14 residues, from the cysteine through the phenylalanine. CDR3 DNA only is kept here, 42 bases in frame from base 1. Set within a cohort of healthcare workers in London, UK, this nested case-control study involved weekly PCR testing of nasopharyngeal swabs along with blood sampling. Between 23 and 31 March 2020, the week of the UK lockdown, healthcare workers were enrolled and then followed up weekly for as long as 16 weeks. This record comes from a study of early T cells in non-severe SARS-CoV-2 infection (dated by TCRdb to about 2021). Regarding the research as a whole: Bulk RNA from unsorted whole blood was used for TCR sequencing, so alpha and beta chains could not be paired. What the study reported, not specific to this receptor: VDJdb matching was skewed toward anti-spike CD8 responses and likely underestimated virus-specific expansions by missing private and CD4 specificities.

The sequenced sample was whole blood. The chain couples TRBV2 to TRBJ1-1; 9 nucleotides in the junction match TRBD1. The sequence came from an adult who was a healthcare worker with PCR-confirmed SARS-CoV-2 infection or an uninfected control (not recorded which). CDR3 region: CASFSQGANTEAFF. The DNA sequence is TGTGCCAGCTTTTCACAGGGGGCGAACACTGAAGCTTTCTTT.